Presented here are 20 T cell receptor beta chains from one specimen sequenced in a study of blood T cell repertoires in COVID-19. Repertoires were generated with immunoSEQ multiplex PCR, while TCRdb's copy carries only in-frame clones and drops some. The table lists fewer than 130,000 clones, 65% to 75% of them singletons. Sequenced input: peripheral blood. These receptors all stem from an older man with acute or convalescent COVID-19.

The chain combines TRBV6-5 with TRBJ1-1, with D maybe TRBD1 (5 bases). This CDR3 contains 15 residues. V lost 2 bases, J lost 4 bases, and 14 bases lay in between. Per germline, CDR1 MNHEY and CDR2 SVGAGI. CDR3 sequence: CASSYEAGRGTEAFF. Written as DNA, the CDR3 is TGTGCCAGCAGTTACGAGGCAGGGAGGGGCACTGAAGCTTTCTTT.

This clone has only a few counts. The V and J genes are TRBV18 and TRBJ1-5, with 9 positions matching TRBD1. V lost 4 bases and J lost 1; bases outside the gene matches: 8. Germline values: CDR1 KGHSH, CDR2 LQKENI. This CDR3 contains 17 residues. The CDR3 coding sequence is TGTGCCAGCTCACTGACACGGGACAGGGTAAGCAATCAGCCCCAGCATTTT. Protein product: CASSLTRDRVSNQPQHF.

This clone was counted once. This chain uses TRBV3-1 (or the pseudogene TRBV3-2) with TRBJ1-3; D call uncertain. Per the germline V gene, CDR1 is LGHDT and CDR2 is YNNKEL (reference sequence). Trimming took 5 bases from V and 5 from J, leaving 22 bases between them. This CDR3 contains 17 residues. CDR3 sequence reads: CASSYRVPLHARNTIYF. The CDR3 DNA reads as TGTGCCAGCAGCTATCGTGTCCCATTACACGCACGAAACACCATATATTTT.

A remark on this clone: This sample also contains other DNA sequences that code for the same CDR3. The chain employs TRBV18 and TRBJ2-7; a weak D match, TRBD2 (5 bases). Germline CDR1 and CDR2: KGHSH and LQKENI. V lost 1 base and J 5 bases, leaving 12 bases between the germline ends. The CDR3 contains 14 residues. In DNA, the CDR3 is TGTGCCAGCTCACCACAGGGAGCCAAAAACGAGCAGTACTTC. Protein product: CASSPQGAKNEQYF.

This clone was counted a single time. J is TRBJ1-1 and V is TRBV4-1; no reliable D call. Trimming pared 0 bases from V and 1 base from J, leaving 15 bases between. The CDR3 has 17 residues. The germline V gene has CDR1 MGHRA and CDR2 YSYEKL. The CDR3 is CASSQDTGLFGNTEAFF. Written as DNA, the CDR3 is TGCGCCAGCAGCCAAGATACCGGACTTTTTGGGAACACTGAAGCTTTCTTT.

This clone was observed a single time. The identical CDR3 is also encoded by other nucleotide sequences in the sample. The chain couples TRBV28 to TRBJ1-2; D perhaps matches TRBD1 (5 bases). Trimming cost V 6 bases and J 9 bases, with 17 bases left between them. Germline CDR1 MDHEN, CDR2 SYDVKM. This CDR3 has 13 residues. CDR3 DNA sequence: TGTGCCAGCAGCTTGGGGCAGGCCGCAAGCTACACCTTC. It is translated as CASSLGQAASYTF.

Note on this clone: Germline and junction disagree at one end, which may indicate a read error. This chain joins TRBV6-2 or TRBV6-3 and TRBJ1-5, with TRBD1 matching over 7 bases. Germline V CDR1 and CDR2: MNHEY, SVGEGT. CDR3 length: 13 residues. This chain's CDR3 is CASSPPPGQPPHF. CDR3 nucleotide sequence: TGTGCCAGCAGTCCCCCCCCGGGACAGCCCCCGCATTTT.

CDR3 DNA: TGTGCCAGCAGTTCCAGGGGGTGGGAGACCCAGTACTTC. Its translation is CASSSRGWETQYF. The genes are TRBV28 and TRBJ2-5; 7 bases line up with TRBD1. Germline V gene data show CDR1 as MDHEN and CDR2 as SYDVKM. V lost 4 bases, J lost 5 bases, and 4 bases stayed unmatched. The CDR3 is made up of 13 amino acids. The full variable domain, its missing parts supplied by reference TRBV28 and TRBJ2-5, is DVKVTQSSRYLVKRTGEKVFLECVQDMDHENMFWYRQDPGLGLRLIYFSYDVKMKEKGDIPEGYSVSREKKERFSLILESASTNQTSMYLCASSSRGWETQYFGPGTRLLVL.

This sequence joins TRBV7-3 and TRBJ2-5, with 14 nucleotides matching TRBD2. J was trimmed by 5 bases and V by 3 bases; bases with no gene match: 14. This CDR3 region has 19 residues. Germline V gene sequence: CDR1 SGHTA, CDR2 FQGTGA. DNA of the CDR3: TGTGCCAGCAGCTTCTCAACGCGACTAGCGGGAGGGTCCCGGGAGACCCAGTACTTC. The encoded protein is CASSFSTRLAGGSRETQYF.

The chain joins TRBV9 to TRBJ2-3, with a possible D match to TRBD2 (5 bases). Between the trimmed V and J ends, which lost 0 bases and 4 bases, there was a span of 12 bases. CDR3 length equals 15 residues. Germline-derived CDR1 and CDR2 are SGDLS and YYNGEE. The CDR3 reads CASSVAGRRSDTQYF. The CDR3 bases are TGTGCCAGCAGCGTAGCGGGGAGACGGTCAGATACGCAGTATTTT.

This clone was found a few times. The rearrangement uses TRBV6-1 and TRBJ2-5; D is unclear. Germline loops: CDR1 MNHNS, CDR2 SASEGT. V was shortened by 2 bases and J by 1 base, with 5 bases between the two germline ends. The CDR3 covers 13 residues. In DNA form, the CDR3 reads TGTGCCAGCAGTGAAAACAGCCAAGAGACCCAGTACTTC. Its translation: CASSENSQETQYF.

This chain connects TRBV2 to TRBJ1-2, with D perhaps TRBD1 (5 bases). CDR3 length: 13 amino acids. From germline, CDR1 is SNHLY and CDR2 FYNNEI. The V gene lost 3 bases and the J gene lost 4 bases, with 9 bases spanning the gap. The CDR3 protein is CASSDGGGYGYTF. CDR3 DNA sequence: TGTGCCAGCAGTGACGGGGGGGGCTATGGCTACACCTTC.

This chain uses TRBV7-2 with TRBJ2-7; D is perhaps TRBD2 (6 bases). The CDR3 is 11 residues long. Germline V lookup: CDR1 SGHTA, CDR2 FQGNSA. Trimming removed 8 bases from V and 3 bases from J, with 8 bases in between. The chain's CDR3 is CASGTYYEQYF. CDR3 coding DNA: TGTGCCAGCGGGACTTACTACGAGCAGTACTTC.

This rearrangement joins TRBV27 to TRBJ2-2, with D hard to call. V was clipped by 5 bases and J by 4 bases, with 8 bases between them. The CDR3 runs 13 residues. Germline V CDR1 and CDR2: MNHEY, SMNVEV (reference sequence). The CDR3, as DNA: TGTGCCAGCAGTCCCCAATTCACCGGGGAGCTGTTTTTT. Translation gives CASSPQFTGELFF.

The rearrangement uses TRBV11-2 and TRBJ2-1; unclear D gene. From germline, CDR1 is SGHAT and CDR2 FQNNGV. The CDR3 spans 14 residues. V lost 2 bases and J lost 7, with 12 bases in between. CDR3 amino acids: CASSLSIRSNEQFF. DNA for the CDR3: TGTGCCAGCAGCTTAAGTATCCGGAGTAATGAGCAGTTCTTC.

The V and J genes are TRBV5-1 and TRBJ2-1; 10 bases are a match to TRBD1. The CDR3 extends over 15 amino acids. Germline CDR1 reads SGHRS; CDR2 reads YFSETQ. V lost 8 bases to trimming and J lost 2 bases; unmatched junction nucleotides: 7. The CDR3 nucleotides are TGCGCCAGTTATCCGGGACAGGGGACCTACAATGAGCAGTTCTTC. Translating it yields CASYPGQGTYNEQFF. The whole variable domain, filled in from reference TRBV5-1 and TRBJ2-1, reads KAGVTQTPRYLIKTRGQQVTLSCSPISGHRSVSWYQQTPGQGLQFLFEYFSETQRNKGNFPGRFSGRQFSNSRSEMNVSTLELGDSALYLCASYPGQGTYNEQFFGPGTRLTVL.

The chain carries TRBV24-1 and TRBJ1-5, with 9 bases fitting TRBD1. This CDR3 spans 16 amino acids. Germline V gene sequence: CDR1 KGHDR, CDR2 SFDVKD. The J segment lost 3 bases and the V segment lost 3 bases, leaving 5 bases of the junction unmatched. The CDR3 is CATSDPTGGDNQPQHF. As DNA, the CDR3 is TGTGCCACCAGTGATCCTACAGGGGGCGACAATCAGCCCCAGCATTTT.

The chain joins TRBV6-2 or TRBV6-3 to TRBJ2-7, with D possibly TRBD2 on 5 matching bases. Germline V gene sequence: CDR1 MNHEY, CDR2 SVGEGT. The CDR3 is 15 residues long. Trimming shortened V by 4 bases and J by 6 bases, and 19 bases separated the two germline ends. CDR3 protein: CASSSPGLGNGEQYF. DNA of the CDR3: TGTGCCAGCAGTTCCCCGGGGTTGGGCAATGGCGAGCAGTACTTC.

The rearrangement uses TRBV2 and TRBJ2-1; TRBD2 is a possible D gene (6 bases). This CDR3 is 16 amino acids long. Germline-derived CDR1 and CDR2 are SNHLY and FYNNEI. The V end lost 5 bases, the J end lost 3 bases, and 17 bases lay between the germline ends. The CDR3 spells CASSPWEVSGYNEQFF. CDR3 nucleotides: TGTGCCAGCAGTCCCTGGGAGGTTAGCGGCTACAATGAGCAGTTCTTC.

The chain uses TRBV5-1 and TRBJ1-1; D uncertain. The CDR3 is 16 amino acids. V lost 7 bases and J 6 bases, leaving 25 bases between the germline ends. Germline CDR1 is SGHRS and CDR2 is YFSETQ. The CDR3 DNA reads TGCGCCAGCCGCTCAACCCCAACGGTTGGAGACGCTGAAGCTTTCTTT. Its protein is CASRSTPTVGDAEAFF.